Listed below are T cell receptor beta chains from one sample, sequenced in a study of blood T cell repertoires in COVID-19. The method was immunoSEQ multiplex PCR; TCRdb's version includes in-frame clones alone and lacks a portion of them. The sample carries about 290,000 clones, approximately 89% recorded once. The sample consisted of peripheral blood. These TCRs come from a woman aged 25 to 45 with COVID-19, enrolled during active disease. The CDR3 runs from the conserved cysteine through the conserved F or W. D genes are given only for firm matches. Clone size appears in some rows only: once, few, many, or a class for an expanded clone.

CASRPDRGLGNTIYF	TGTGCCAGCAGACCGGACAGGGGGCTTGGAAACACCATATATTTT	-	TRBD1	TRBV27	TRBJ1-3
CASSKGTVPGGYGYTF	TGTGCCAGCAGCAAAGGAACAGTTCCGGGGGGCTATGGCTACACCTTC	-	-	TRBV21-1	TRBJ1-2
CASSQGDSEQYF	TGTGCCAGCAGCCAAGGGGACAGCGAGCAGTACTTC	-	TRBD1	TRBV3-1/TRBV3-2	TRBJ2-7
CASSFGRGNTEAFF	TGTGCCAGCAGCTTCGGTCGGGGGAACACTGAAGCTTTCTTT	-	-	TRBV11-2	TRBJ1-1
CASSPDWRDTQYF	TGTGCCAGCAGTCCGGACTGGCGAGATACGCAGTATTTT	-	-	TRBV11-3	TRBJ2-3
CASSTRGQGGPLHF	TGTGCCAGTAGTACCCGAGGACAGGGAGGACCCCTCCACTTT	few	TRBD1	TRBV19	TRBJ1-6
CASSKGAGRLGTEAFF	TGTGCCAGTAGTAAGGGGGCAGGGAGGTTGGGCACTGAAGCTTTCTTT	-	TRBD1	TRBV19	TRBJ1-1
CASSEYRGAYEQYF	TGTGCCAGCAGTGAATACAGGGGGGCTTACGAGCAGTACTTC	-	TRBD1	TRBV6-1	TRBJ2-7
CASSLWTVGNTEAFF	TGTGCCAGTAGTTTATGGACAGTCGGGAACACTGAAGCTTTCTTT	once	-	TRBV19	TRBJ1-1
CASTQDRGHNSPLHF	TGTGCCAGCACCCAGGACAGGGGACATAATTCACCCCTCCACTTT	-	TRBD1	TRBV2	TRBJ1-6
CASSSKTGANVLTF	TGTGCCAGCAGCTCGAAAACAGGGGCCAACGTCCTGACTTTC	-	-	TRBV7-9	TRBJ2-6
CASRRESTEAFF	TGTGCCAGCAGAAGGGAGAGCACTGAAGCTTTCTTT	-	-	TRBV5-6	TRBJ1-1
CASSPRTDEQYF	TGTGCCAGCAGCCCCCGGACAGACGAGCAGTACTTC	-	-	TRBV14	TRBJ2-7
CASSSRTGPGELFF	TGTGCCAGCAGCTCCCGGACAGGGCCCGGGGAGCTGTTTTTT	-	TRBD1	TRBV7-2	TRBJ2-2
CASSLGLAGEQFF	TGTGCCAGCAGCCTAGGACTAGCAGGTGAGCAGTTCTTC	once	TRBD2	TRBV3-1/TRBV3-2	TRBJ2-1
CATSDLKQGVNYGYTF	TGTGCCACCAGTGATTTGAAGCAGGGTGTTAACTATGGCTACACCTTC	-	-	TRBV24-1	TRBJ1-2
CASLWGGTSTEQYF	TGTGCCAGCTTGTGGGGGGGCACCTCTACGGAGCAGTACTTC	-	-	TRBV6-5	TRBJ2-7
CASSVTGTSDRSEQFF	TGCGCCAGCAGCGTGACCGGGACTAGCGATAGGAGTGAGCAGTTCTTC	few	TRBD2	TRBV5-1	TRBJ2-1
CAARGQGKTEAFF	TGTGCCGCAAGGGGACAGGGGAAGACTGAAGCTTTCTTT	-	TRBD1	TRBV6-5	TRBJ1-1
CASSPWVGDEQFF	TGCGCCAGCAGCCCCTGGGTGGGCGATGAGCAGTTCTTC	-	-	TRBV5-1	TRBJ2-1
CASSITGGFSYEQYF	TGTGCCAGCAGCATAACAGGGGGCTTTTCCTACGAGCAGTACTTC	-	TRBD1	TRBV13	TRBJ2-7
CASSLVEGAGYNEQFF	TGCGCCAGCAGCTTGGTCGAGGGCGCGGGTTACAATGAGCAGTTCTTC	-	-	TRBV5-1	TRBJ2-1